The sequence of this T cell receptor beta chain was determined in a study of cytomegalovirus exposure and HLA in healthy donors. The PCR was carried out with 60 Vbeta primers and 13 Jbeta primers. Clones were sequenced by immunoSEQ multiplex PCR, and TCRdb holds only the in-frame ones, with some missing. The sample holds about 90,000 clones; 74% are singletons and the top ten take approximately 20%. As concerns this clone: Its antigen remains unknown.

The study, taken as a whole, reports: An apparent linkage of common viral pathogens to several of the most significant clusters emerged in a later analysis.

Germline trimming cut 3 bases from V and 3 bases from J; bases unmatched to any gene: 10. The CDR3 has 16 amino acids. Germline assignment: CDR1 SNHLY and CDR2 FYNNEI. This receptor was identified in a man aged 30-40 years in good health and CMV-seropositive. Sample: PBMCs. The chain couples TRBV2 to TRBJ1-1; 7 bases match TRBD1. CDR3 coding DNA: TGTGCCAGCAGTGAGTTGAGGGGGCGGTTCGACACTGAAGCTTTCTTT. It yields the protein CASSELRGRFDTEAFF.